These T cell receptor beta chains were read from a single sample in a study of spatial heterogeneity in lung cancer. TCRdb re-called the 5' RACE reads with MiXCR, one entry per CDR3 protein. This sample has about 2,800 distinct CDR3 sequences, with 4.5% found just once. This material consisted of lung tumor tissue, taken at surgery. These receptors all come from a female donor with early-stage non-small cell lung cancer. CDR3s include the opening cysteine and the closing phenylalanine or tryptophan. The D gene is left open where the match is weak. Size is omitted from some rows. Given values are once, few, many or a class for expanded clones.

v_call	j_call	clone_size	d_call	cdr3_aa	cdr3_nt
TRBV12-3/TRBV12-4	TRBJ1-1	medium-sized	TRBD1	CASSKTGPLTEAFF	TGTGCCAGCAGTAAGACAGGGCCCCTCACTGAAGCTTTCTTT
TRBV11-2	TRBJ1-1	-	TRBD1	CASRPNRGKRAEAFF	TGTGCCAGCAGACCCAACAGGGGGAAAAGGGCTGAAGCTTTCTTT
TRBV23-1	TRBJ2-3	-	-	CSSSQLWGGALDTQYF	TGTTCCAGCAGTCAATTGTGGGGGGGGGCCTTAGATACGCAGTATTTT
TRBV10-3	TRBJ1-2	medium-sized	-	CAITGGDGNYGYTF	TGTGCCATCACTGGCGGTGACGGGAACTATGGCTACACCTTC
TRBV7-2	TRBJ1-2	medium-sized	-	CASSQVTHYGYTF	TGTGCCAGCAGCCAGGTTACCCACTATGGCTACACCTTC
TRBV7-8	TRBJ1-3	medium-sized	-	CASSLASAGNTIYF	TGTGCCAGCAGCTTAGCGTCAGCTGGAAACACCATATATTTT
TRBV28	TRBJ1-1	medium-sized	-	CATAVAAEAFF	TGTGCCACCGCGGTCGCCGCTGAAGCTTTCTTT
TRBV28	TRBJ1-5	medium-sized	-	CASSMAGRNQPQHF	TGTGCCAGCAGTATGGCAGGACGCAATCAGCCCCAGCATTTT
TRBV12-3/TRBV12-4	TRBJ1-6	medium-sized	-	CASSFGGRESPLHF	TGTGCCAGCAGTTTTGGGGGGCGAGAATCACCCCTCCACTTT
TRBV29-1	TRBJ2-3	many	-	CSVEGVGRADTQYF	TGCAGCGTTGAAGGGGTGGGGCGCGCAGATACGCAGTATTTT
TRBV28	TRBJ2-5	many	-	CASRFWGDQETQYF	TGTGCCAGCAGATTTTGGGGGGATCAAGAGACCCAGTACTTC
TRBV20-1	TRBJ1-6	many	TRBD1	CSARTLTGEPNSPLHF	TGCAGTGCTAGAACCCTGACAGGGGAGCCTAATTCACCCCTCCACTTT
TRBV10-2	TRBJ2-5	many	TRBD1	CATLLTGEETQYF	TGCGCCACCCTACTGACAGGGGAAGAGACCCAGTACTTC
TRBV7-9	TRBJ1-1	medium-sized	TRBD1	CASSHWDRLNTEAFF	TGTGCCAGCAGCCACTGGGACAGGTTGAACACTGAAGCTTTCTTT
TRBV27	TRBJ2-3	few	TRBD2	CASSSYSGRGTDTQYF	TGTGCCAGCAGTTCATATAGCGGGAGAGGCACAGATACGCAGTATTTT
TRBV20-1	TRBJ2-6	medium-sized	-	CSARPGQSSGANVLTF	TGCAGTGCTAGACCCGGACAGTCCTCTGGGGCCAACGTCCTGACTTTC
TRBV11-2	TRBJ1-3	-	-	CASSLPQEGSNSGNTIYF	TGTGCCAGCAGCTTACCCCAAGAGGGAAGTAACTCTGGAAACACCATATATTTT
TRBV5-1	TRBJ2-7	medium-sized	TRBD1	CASSIGTGLSSYEQYF	TGCGCCAGCAGCATAGGGACAGGACTTTCCTCCTACGAGCAGTACTTC
TRBV14	TRBJ2-2	large	TRBD1	CASSHRPGTGANTGELFF	TGTGCCAGCAGCCACAGACCCGGGACAGGGGCGAACACCGGGGAGCTGTTTTTT
TRBV4-3	TRBJ1-1	medium-sized	-	CASSQATTNTEAFF	TGCGCCAGCAGCCAAGCGACAACTAACACTGAAGCTTTCTTT
TRBV28	TRBJ2-1	-	-	CASSFASNEQFF	TGTGCCAGCAGTTTCGCATCCAATGAGCAGTTCTTC
TRBV7-2	TRBJ2-3	medium-sized	-	CASALYTDTQYF	TGTGCCAGCGCTTTGTATACAGATACGCAGTATTTT
TRBV5-1	TRBJ2-3	medium-sized	-	CASSLGNLYTDTQYF	TGCGCCAGCAGCCTGGGGAACCTCTACACAGATACGCAGTATTTT
TRBV20-1	TRBJ1-1	medium-sized	-	CSARAFGQSSESNTEAFF	TGCAGTGCTAGAGCTTTCGGACAGTCCTCTGAGTCGAACACTGAAGCTTTCTTT
TRBV10-2	TRBJ2-3	many	TRBD2	CATRRGGPTDTQYF	TGCGCCACGCGACGGGGGGGTCCGACAGATACGCAGTATTTT